A selection of T cell receptor beta chains follows, all from one sample in a study of cytomegalovirus exposure and HLA in healthy donors. Produced via immunoSEQ multiplex PCR; TCRdb's table is partial and in-frame only. This table has about 160,000 clones, roughly 70% appearing once. Sequences were obtained from PBMCs. These receptors originate from a middle-aged man in good health and CMV-seropositive. CDR3s include the opening cysteine and the closing phenylalanine or tryptophan. The D gene is left open where the match is weak. Some rows mark clone size as missing; the rest say once, few, many or name a class of expanded clone.

j_gene: TRBJ1-2; abundance: NA; v_gene: TRBV5-4; d_gene: NA; CDR3nt: TGTGCCAGCAGCCTCCCGGGACTCGGCGGCTACACCTTC; CDR3aa: CASSLPGLGGYTF
j_gene: TRBJ1-3; abundance: NA; v_gene: TRBV6-5; d_gene: TRBD1; CDR3nt: TGTGCCAGCAGAACCCAGGGGGCTGGAAACACCATATATTTT; CDR3aa: CASRTQGAGNTIYF
j_gene: TRBJ1-1; abundance: NA; v_gene: TRBV19; d_gene: NA; CDR3nt: TGTGCCAGTAGTCAGGCAGGGAACACTGAAGCTTTCTTT; CDR3aa: CASSQAGNTEAFF
j_gene: TRBJ1-2; abundance: NA; v_gene: TRBV5-6; d_gene: NA; CDR3nt: TGTGCCAGCAGCTTTATGCCGGGGGACTATGGCTACACCTTC; CDR3aa: CASSFMPGDYGYTF
j_gene: TRBJ2-1; abundance: NA; v_gene: TRBV18; d_gene: NA; CDR3nt: TGTGCCAGCTCACCACCGGGCGATGAGCAGTTCTTC; CDR3aa: CASSPPGDEQFF
j_gene: TRBJ1-3; abundance: NA; v_gene: TRBV5-6; d_gene: TRBD1; CDR3nt: TGTGCCAGCAGCTTAATTACAGGGGGCCTCTCTGGAAACACCATATATTTT; CDR3aa: CASSLITGGLSGNTIYF
j_gene: TRBJ2-5; abundance: NA; v_gene: TRBV5-8; d_gene: TRBD1; CDR3nt: TGTGCCAGCAGCCCCGAGGGACAGTTTGAAGAGACCCAGTACTTC; CDR3aa: CASSPEGQFEETQYF
j_gene: TRBJ1-4; abundance: few; v_gene: TRBV2; d_gene: TRBD1; CDR3nt: TGTGCCAGCAGTAACCCGGGACAGGGGAAAGAAAAACTGTTTTTT; CDR3aa: CASSNPGQGKEKLFF
j_gene: TRBJ1-1; abundance: NA; v_gene: TRBV11-3; d_gene: NA; CDR3nt: TGTGCCAGCAGCCGATGTCCTGGGGCGGCTGGGGACACTGAAGCTTTCTTT; CDR3aa: CASSRCPGAAGDTEAFF
j_gene: TRBJ1-1; abundance: NA; v_gene: TRBV7-9; d_gene: NA; CDR3nt: TGTGCCAGCAGCTTAGGTGGACTCATGAACACTGAAGCTTTCTTT; CDR3aa: CASSLGGLMNTEAFF
j_gene: TRBJ2-1; abundance: NA; v_gene: TRBV4-2; d_gene: TRBD2; CDR3nt: TGTGCCAGCAGCCAAGATCGGGGGACTAGCTTTGAGAATGAGCAGTTCTTC; CDR3aa: CASSQDRGTSFENEQFF
j_gene: TRBJ1-2; abundance: NA; v_gene: TRBV5-1; d_gene: TRBD1; CDR3nt: TGCGCCAGCGGGCGGACAGGGCGAGAAGGCTACACCTTC; CDR3aa: CASGRTGREGYTF
j_gene: TRBJ2-7; abundance: NA; v_gene: TRBV6-5; d_gene: TRBD1; CDR3nt: TGTGCCAGCACCAGGGACAGGGGCTTCGGCGAGCAGTACTTC; CDR3aa: CASTRDRGFGEQYF
j_gene: TRBJ2-7; abundance: NA; v_gene: TRBV4-3; d_gene: NA; CDR3nt: TGCGCCAGCAGCCAAGTGGACGGGGGCTCCTACGAGCAGTACTTC; CDR3aa: CASSQVDGGSYEQYF
j_gene: TRBJ1-1; abundance: NA; v_gene: TRBV2; d_gene: NA; CDR3nt: TGTGCCAGCAGACGACGCGGGGGGAACACTGAAGCTTTCTTT; CDR3aa: CASRRRGGNTEAFF
j_gene: TRBJ1-6; abundance: NA; v_gene: TRBV5-1; d_gene: NA; CDR3nt: TGCGCCAGCAGCTTGGCGCCGACCAGGTATTCACCCCTCCACTTT; CDR3aa: CASSLAPTRYSPLHF
j_gene: TRBJ2-5; abundance: NA; v_gene: TRBV14; d_gene: NA; CDR3nt: TGTGCCAGCAGCAGCCGGGACTTTCAAGAGACCCAGTACTTC; CDR3aa: CASSSRDFQETQYF
j_gene: TRBJ2-7; abundance: NA; v_gene: TRBV27; d_gene: TRBD1; CDR3nt: TGTGCCAGCAGACGGACAGGGGGCTTATACGAGCAGTACTTC; CDR3aa: CASRRTGGLYEQYF
j_gene: TRBJ2-2; abundance: NA; v_gene: TRBV7-2; d_gene: TRBD2; CDR3nt: TGTGCCAGCAGCTTAGCGCGTGCCGGGGGGGTTAACACCGGGGAGCTGTTTTTT; CDR3aa: CASSLARAGGVNTGELFF
j_gene: TRBJ1-6; abundance: NA; v_gene: TRBV4-1; d_gene: NA; CDR3nt: TGCGCCAGCAGCCAAGATTCTCGGCGGTTTAATTCACCCCTCCACTTT; CDR3aa: CASSQDSRRFNSPLHF
j_gene: TRBJ1-5; abundance: NA; v_gene: TRBV10-1; d_gene: TRBD1; CDR3nt: TGCGCCAGCAGTGAGTCCCCCCGGACAGGGGGCCCCGAGGGCAATCAGCCCCAGCATTTT; CDR3aa: CASSESPRTGGPEGNQPQHF
j_gene: TRBJ2-5; abundance: many; v_gene: TRBV4-1; d_gene: TRBD2; CDR3nt: TGCGCCAGCGCATCCGGGACTAGCGGGGGTAGAGACCAAGAGACCCAGTACTTC; CDR3aa: CASASGTSGGRDQETQYF
j_gene: TRBJ2-1; abundance: NA; v_gene: TRBV7-7; d_gene: TRBD1; CDR3nt: TGTGCTAGCAGCTCAGACAGGGCGGCCTACAATGAGCAGTTCTTC; CDR3aa: CASSSDRAAYNEQFF
j_gene: TRBJ2-4; abundance: few; v_gene: TRBV6-1; d_gene: NA; CDR3nt: TGTGCCAGCAGCGAGTTAAGTGGCATTCAGTACTTC; CDR3aa: CASSELSGIQYF
j_gene: TRBJ1-4; abundance: once; v_gene: TRBV4-2; d_gene: TRBD1; CDR3nt: TGTGCCAGCAGCCGCACCCCGGGACAGGGAGAGGAACTGTTTTTT; CDR3aa: CASSRTPGQGEELFF
j_gene: TRBJ2-7; abundance: NA; v_gene: TRBV5-6; d_gene: NA; CDR3nt: TGTGCCAGCAGCTTGACAGGTAGATACGAGCAGTACTTC; CDR3aa: CASSLTGRYEQYF
j_gene: TRBJ1-1; abundance: NA; v_gene: TRBV5-4; d_gene: NA; CDR3nt: TGTGCCAGCAGCCGATTTGGAGACACTGAAGCTTTCTTT; CDR3aa: CASSRFGDTEAFF
j_gene: TRBJ1-1; abundance: NA; v_gene: TRBV19; d_gene: NA; CDR3nt: TGTGCCAGTAGTATAGAACGAGGAACTGAAGCTTTCTTT; CDR3aa: CASSIERGTEAFF
j_gene: TRBJ2-2; abundance: NA; v_gene: TRBV7-7; d_gene: NA; CDR3nt: TGTGCTAGCAGCTTAGACAGGCTTACGGGGGAGCTGTTTTTT; CDR3aa: CASSLDRLTGELFF
j_gene: TRBJ2-2; abundance: NA; v_gene: TRBV5-1; d_gene: TRBD2; CDR3nt: TGCGCCAGCAGCACCTTAGCGGGGGGGACCACCGGGGAGCTGTTTTTT; CDR3aa: CASSTLAGGTTGELFF
j_gene: TRBJ1-1; abundance: few; v_gene: TRBV19; d_gene: NA; CDR3nt: TGTGCCAGTAGTATTGGGCAGAACACTGAAGCTTTCTTT; CDR3aa: CASSIGQNTEAFF
j_gene: TRBJ1-5; abundance: once; v_gene: TRBV23-1; d_gene: NA; CDR3nt: TGCGCCAGCAGTCAACCCCGTATCAATCAGCCCCAGCATTTT; CDR3aa: CASSQPRINQPQHF